The rows below give T cell receptor beta chains drawn from one sample of a study of blood T cells in healthy people across ages. TCRdb fed the 5' RACE reads into MiXCR, producing one record per CDR3 protein. The data hold over 1,500,000 distinct CDR3 sequences, with 39% observed a single time. The source material was blood. The receptors were gathered from a human donor in good health. CDR3s include the opening cysteine and the closing phenylalanine or tryptophan. D genes are given only for firm matches. Rows may omit the clone size; those that give it use once, few, many or a size class.

d_gene: NA
abundance: many
len: 17
j_gene: TRBJ2-6
v_gene: TRBV4-3
CDR3aa: CASSQGGAAAGANVLTF
CDR3nt: TGCGCCAGCAGCCAAGGAGGGGCGGCGGCTGGGGCCAACGTCCTGACTTTC

d_gene: TRBD2
abundance: few
len: 15
j_gene: TRBJ2-3
v_gene: TRBV12-3/TRBV12-4
CDR3aa: CASTPRGTRTDTQYF
CDR3nt: TGTGCCAGCACCCCGCGGGGGACCCGCACAGATACGCAGTATTTT

d_gene: NA
abundance: NA
len: 17
j_gene: TRBJ1-4
v_gene: TRBV5-1
CDR3aa: CASSLARAEGTNEKLFF
CDR3nt: TGCGCCAGCAGCTTGGCCCGGGCTGAGGGGACTAATGAAAAACTGTTTTTT

d_gene: NA
abundance: NA
len: 11
j_gene: TRBJ1-1
v_gene: TRBV30
CDR3aa: CAWSRGTEAFF
CDR3nt: TGTGCCTGGAGTAGGGGGACTGAAGCTTTCTTT

d_gene: NA
abundance: NA
len: 16
j_gene: TRBJ2-7
v_gene: TRBV20-1
CDR3aa: CSARAGRGRISYEQYF
CDR3nt: TGCAGTGCTAGAGCTGGCCGGGGCCGCATCTCCTACGAGCAGTACTTC

d_gene: NA
abundance: NA
len: 15
j_gene: TRBJ1-2
v_gene: TRBV3-1
CDR3aa: CVSSQVIGSGDGYTF
CDR3nt: TGTGTCAGCAGCCAAGTAATAGGGAGTGGCGACGGCTACACCTTC

d_gene: NA
abundance: NA
len: 15
j_gene: TRBJ1-2
v_gene: TRBV4-3
CDR3aa: CASSQDLGNNYGYTF
CDR3nt: TGCGCCAGCAGCCAAGATCTGGGGAATAACTATGGCTACACCTTC

d_gene: TRBD1
abundance: NA
len: 14
j_gene: TRBJ2-7
v_gene: TRBV20-1
CDR3aa: CSAPHPGTAYEQYF
CDR3nt: TGCAGTGCTCCCCACCCCGGGACAGCCTACGAGCAGTACTTC

d_gene: TRBD1
abundance: NA
len: 13
j_gene: TRBJ2-7
v_gene: TRBV7-9
CDR3aa: CASSSDRDDEQYF
CDR3nt: TGTGCCAGCTCTTCGGACAGGGATGACGAGCAGTACTTC

d_gene: NA
abundance: NA
len: 16
j_gene: TRBJ2-5
v_gene: TRBV7-9
CDR3aa: CASSAGLGRSQETQYF
CDR3nt: TGTGCCAGCAGCGCGGGGCTCGGCAGGAGCCAAGAGACCCAGTACTTC

d_gene: TRBD2
abundance: NA
len: 17
j_gene: TRBJ2-5
v_gene: TRBV11-2
CDR3aa: CASSLWGGRATQGTQYF
CDR3nt: TGTGCCAGCAGCTTATGGGGGGGTCGGGCCACCCAGGGGACCCAGTACTTC

d_gene: NA
abundance: NA
len: 15
j_gene: TRBJ2-7
v_gene: TRBV7-8
CDR3aa: CASSLGADWTYEQYF
CDR3nt: TGTGCCAGCAGCTTAGGGGCGGACTGGACCTACGAGCAGTACTTC

d_gene: NA
abundance: NA
len: 12
j_gene: TRBJ2-1
v_gene: TRBV5-1
CDR3aa: CASSSSGSPQFF
CDR3nt: TGCGCCAGCAGCTCGTCCGGATCCCCGCAGTTCTTC

d_gene: TRBD1
abundance: NA
len: 12
j_gene: TRBJ2-7
v_gene: TRBV7-2
CDR3aa: CASSLGTDVQYF
CDR3nt: TGCGCCAGCAGCTTAGGGACAGACGTACAGTACTTC

d_gene: NA
abundance: many
len: 15
j_gene: TRBJ2-1
v_gene: TRBV14
CDR3aa: CASSRGRSSYNEQFF
CDR3nt: TGTGCCAGCAGCCGGGGAAGGAGCTCCTACAATGAGCAGTTCTTC

d_gene: TRBD1
abundance: many
len: 18
j_gene: TRBJ1-4
v_gene: TRBV5-1
CDR3aa: CASSLAWDSLSSNEKLFF
CDR3nt: TGCGCCAGCAGCTTGGCCTGGGACAGCCTAAGTTCGAATGAAAAACTGTTTTTT

d_gene: NA
abundance: NA
len: 15
j_gene: TRBJ2-3
v_gene: TRBV4-2
CDR3aa: CASSQAGDGTDTRYF
CDR3nt: TGTGCCAGCAGCCAAGCGGGGGATGGCACAGATACGCGGTATTTT

d_gene: NA
abundance: NA
len: 14
j_gene: TRBJ2-3
v_gene: TRBV15
CDR3aa: CATSRDSGTDTQYF
CDR3nt: TGTGCCACCAGCAGAGATTCGGGTACAGATACGCAGTATTTT

d_gene: TRBD1
abundance: few
len: 11
j_gene: TRBJ1-2
v_gene: TRBV29-1
CDR3aa: CSVRQGYGYTF
CDR3nt: TGCAGCGTTCGACAGGGCTATGGCTACACCTTC

d_gene: NA
abundance: NA
len: 13
j_gene: TRBJ1-1
v_gene: TRBV9
CDR3aa: CACSAGPGTEAFF
CDR3nt: TGTGCCTGCAGCGCCGGCCCTGGTACTGAAGCTTTCTTT